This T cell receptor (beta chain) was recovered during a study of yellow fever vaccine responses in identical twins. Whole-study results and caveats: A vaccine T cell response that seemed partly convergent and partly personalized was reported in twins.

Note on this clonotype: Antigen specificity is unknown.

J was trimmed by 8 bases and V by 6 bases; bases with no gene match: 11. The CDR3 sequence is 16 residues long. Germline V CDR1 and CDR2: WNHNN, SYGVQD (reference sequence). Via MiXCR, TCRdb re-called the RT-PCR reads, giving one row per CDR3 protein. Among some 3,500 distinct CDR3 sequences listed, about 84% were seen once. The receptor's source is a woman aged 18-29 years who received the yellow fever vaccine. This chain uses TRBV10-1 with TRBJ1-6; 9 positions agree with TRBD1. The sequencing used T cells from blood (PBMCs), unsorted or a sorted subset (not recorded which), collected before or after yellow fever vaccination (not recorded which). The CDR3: CASRKHRDREDSPLHF. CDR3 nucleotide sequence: TGCGCCAGCAGAAAGCACCGGGACAGGGAGGATTCACCCCTCCACTTT.